Described below is a single TCR beta chain sequence and its context. As yet, its antigen is unknown. The V and J ends lost 2 bases and 0 bases respectively, with 20 bases between them. The CDR3 consists of 19 residues. Germline values: CDR1 SGHTA, CDR2 FQGNSA. Time point in this sample: 2015-2016 season, pre-vaccination. Subjects lived in the community and lacked influenza vaccine within the prior 6 months. This sample is drawn from a study of follicular helper T cells after annual influenza vaccination. The method was immunoSEQ multiplex PCR; TCRdb's version includes in-frame clones alone and lacks a portion of them. The sample shows approximately 15,000 clones, approximately 84% of them seen only once. Findings and caveats of the study: Undersampling of the much larger non-cTfh compartments could not be excluded for influenza clone enrichment.

The input for sequencing was CXCR5- memory CD4+ T cells sorted from blood, taken on the day of influenza vaccination. The rearrangement links TRBV7-2 to TRBJ1-5; D call uncertain. This clonotype was sampled from an adult who received the influenza vaccine. The CDR3 reads CASSLLPTLEIFSNQPQHF. The CDR3 DNA reads TGTGCCAGCAGCTTACTTCCTACACTCGAAATATTTAGCAATCAGCCCCAGCATTTT.